The next 5 T cell receptor beta chains were all read from a single sample in a study of shared clonotypes between healthy human individuals (dated by TCRdb to the early 2020s). The method was the immunoSEQ multiplex PCR assay. TCRdb carries this immuneACCESS record with in-frame sequences only. Its versions omit some clonotypes, under half of them owing to an unresolved V gene in the studies checked, with the rest unexplained. The sample table records fewer than 600,000 clones; 79% of these occur just once. The ten largest clones capture approximately 13% of the sample. The sequencing input was PBMCs. Receptors originate from a woman between 40 and 55 years old in good health. Some clones in this sample may be carry-over from other donors' samples.

V gene TRBV27 combines with J gene TRBJ2-3; the match to TRBD2 covers 13 bases. Germline-derived CDR1 and CDR2 are MNHEY and SMNVEV (reference sequence). The CDR3 is made up of 19 amino acids. V was clipped by 7 bases and J by 6 bases; unmatched bases: 19. The CDR3 bases are TGTGCCAGCAATCGCTTACTAGCGGGAGGGCCTGAGGGGTTGGATACGCAGTATTTT. Protein: CASNRLLAGGPEGLDTQYF.

The chain carries TRBV19 and TRBJ2-7; 7 nucleotides agree with TRBD2. V lost 4 bases to trimming and J lost 5 bases; unmatched junction nucleotides: 14. Germline loops: CDR1 LNHDA, CDR2 SQIVND (reference sequence). The CDR3 is 16 amino acids. CDR3 residues: CASSREKLAIGHEQYF. CDR3 nucleotides: TGTGCCAGTAGTAGGGAGAAACTAGCGATCGGCCACGAGCAGTACTTC.

CDR3 bases: TGTGCCAGTAGTATAGACCGGGACATCGAAAAACTGTTTTTT. Translating gives CASSIDRDIEKLFF. This chain joins TRBV19 and TRBJ1-4, with D possibly being TRBD1 (6 bases). Trimming took off 0 bases at V and 8 bases at J, with 10 bases between the two ends. The CDR3 is 14 residues long. Looked up from germline, CDR1 is LNHDA and CDR2 is SQIVND (reference sequence).

The chain carries TRBV18 and TRBJ2-1, with D perhaps TRBD2 (5 bases). The CDR3 length is 13 residues. Germline-derived CDR1 and CDR2 are KGHSH and LQKENI. Trimming took off 3 bases at V and 9 bases at J, with 12 bases between the two ends. The CDR3 DNA is TGTGCCAGCTCACCTGCGGGCCCCCGTGAGCAGTTCTTC. Protein sequence: CASSPAGPREQFF.

The rearrangement joins TRBV21-1 to TRBJ2-3; the table gives TRBD2 as D, unverified against the DNA. TRBV21-1 is termed a pseudogene. This CDR3 is built from 18 residues. CDR3 sequence (DNA): TGTGCCAGCATTCCCCTAGCCTCAAGGGTAAGCGAGCAAGATACGCAGTATTTT. This translates into CASIPLASRVSEQDTQYF.